A selection of T cell receptor beta chains follows, all from one sample in a study of response to subunit inactivated influenza vaccine. TCRdb reprocessed the RT-PCR reads via MiXCR and lists one record per CDR3 protein. The sample has hundreds of thousands of distinct CDR3 sequences, about 8% seen once. The starting material was PBMCs from blood, obtained about 23 months after vaccination. Receptor source: a man between 50 and 75 years old who received an inactivated influenza vaccine. The CDR3 runs from the conserved cysteine through the conserved F or W. Each record gives: D gene, CDR3 length, J gene, V gene, clone size, CDR3 DNA, CDR3 protein. A D gene is named only where the DNA matches it firmly. Size is stated for part of the rows, as once, few or many counts, or as a class when the clone is expanded.

D gene: TRBD2
CDR3 length: 16
J gene: TRBJ2-2
V gene: TRBV27
clone size: many
CDR3 DNA: TGTGCCAGCAGTTTACGTGGGAGGGTTGGCACCGGGGAGCTGTTTTTT
CDR3 protein: CASSLRGRVGTGELFF

D gene: NA
CDR3 length: 18
J gene: TRBJ2-2
V gene: TRBV4-3
clone size: few
CDR3 DNA: TGCGCCAGCAGCCAAGAAATCCAGGCGGGCGCGAACACCGGGGAGCTGTTTTTT
CDR3 protein: CASSQEIQAGANTGELFF

D gene: TRBD1
CDR3 length: 15
J gene: TRBJ1-1
V gene: TRBV7-9
clone size: few
CDR3 DNA: TGTGCCAGCAGCTTAGTACGGGACAGGAACACTGAAGCTTTCTTT
CDR3 protein: CASSLVRDRNTEAFF

D gene: NA
CDR3 length: 13
J gene: TRBJ2-5
V gene: TRBV24-1
clone size: few
CDR3 DNA: TGTGCCACCAGTGTCGGGGGCGGGGAGACCCAGTACTTC
CDR3 protein: CATSVGGGETQYF

D gene: NA
CDR3 length: 13
J gene: TRBJ1-2
V gene: TRBV7-8
clone size: many
CDR3 DNA: TGTGCCAGCAGCCCTACAGCGGCCAGTGGCTACACCTTC
CDR3 protein: CASSPTAASGYTF

D gene: NA
CDR3 length: 15
J gene: TRBJ1-2
V gene: TRBV3-1
clone size: few
CDR3 DNA: TGTGCCAGCAGCCACCGACAAATCCATAACTATGGCTACACCTTC
CDR3 protein: CASSHRQIHNYGYTF

D gene: TRBD1
CDR3 length: 16
J gene: TRBJ2-3
V gene: TRBV19
clone size: many
CDR3 DNA: TGTGCCAGTAGTATAGAAGACAGGGGGCTAACAGATACGCAGTATTTT
CDR3 protein: CASSIEDRGLTDTQYF

D gene: NA
CDR3 length: 15
J gene: TRBJ2-6
V gene: TRBV7-9
clone size: many
CDR3 DNA: TGTGCCAGCAGCTTAGACGGACTGGGGGCCAACGTCCTGACTTTC
CDR3 protein: CASSLDGLGANVLTF

D gene: NA
CDR3 length: 12
J gene: TRBJ2-7
V gene: TRBV2
clone size: few
CDR3 DNA: TGTGCCAGCAGTGTAGACAGCCACGAGCAGTACTTC
CDR3 protein: CASSVDSHEQYF

D gene: NA
CDR3 length: 15
J gene: TRBJ2-1
V gene: TRBV5-6
clone size: NA
CDR3 DNA: TGTGCCAGCAATAGGAACGAGGGAGAGATCAATGAGCAGTTCTTC
CDR3 protein: CASNRNEGEINEQFF

D gene: NA
CDR3 length: 13
J gene: TRBJ2-1
V gene: TRBV19
clone size: many
CDR3 DNA: TGTGCCAGTAGTATAGGGGTCCTTAATGAGCAGTTCTTC
CDR3 protein: CASSIGVLNEQFF

D gene: NA
CDR3 length: 14
J gene: TRBJ2-1
V gene: TRBV20-1
clone size: few
CDR3 DNA: TGCAGCGCAATTAGGGGGACTACTTACAGTGAGCAGTTCTTC
CDR3 protein: CSAIRGTTYSEQFF

D gene: TRBD2
CDR3 length: 15
J gene: TRBJ2-7
V gene: TRBV5-1
clone size: few
CDR3 DNA: TGCGCCAGCAGCTGGGGTAGCGGGAGTTTCGACGAGCAGTACTTC
CDR3 protein: CASSWGSGSFDEQYF

D gene: NA
CDR3 length: 15
J gene: TRBJ1-1
V gene: TRBV4-3
clone size: few
CDR3 DNA: TGCGCCAGCAGCCAAGGGTGGGCCGCGAACACTGAAGCTTTCTTT
CDR3 protein: CASSQGWAANTEAFF

D gene: TRBD1
CDR3 length: 18
J gene: TRBJ1-5
V gene: TRBV12-3/TRBV12-4
clone size: many
CDR3 DNA: TGTGCCAGCACCCACACTGGCAGGGGGCTCTATAGCAATCAGCCCCAGCATTTT
CDR3 protein: CASTHTGRGLYSNQPQHF

D gene: NA
CDR3 length: 15
J gene: TRBJ1-4
V gene: TRBV4-1
clone size: many
CDR3 DNA: TGCGCCAGCAGCCAATCCAGGGGCACGGGTGAAAAACTGTTTTTT
CDR3 protein: CASSQSRGTGEKLFF

D gene: NA
CDR3 length: 13
J gene: TRBJ2-2
V gene: TRBV28
clone size: NA
CDR3 DNA: TGTGCCAGCAGTTTACCCGAAACCGGGGAGCTGTTTTTT
CDR3 protein: CASSLPETGELFF

D gene: TRBD2
CDR3 length: 18
J gene: TRBJ2-1
V gene: TRBV28
clone size: many
CDR3 DNA: TGTGCCAGCAGTTTAGTGCTAGCGGGGACGAGCTCCTACAATGAGCAGTTCTTC
CDR3 protein: CASSLVLAGTSSYNEQFF

D gene: NA
CDR3 length: 15
J gene: TRBJ2-4
V gene: TRBV27
clone size: few
CDR3 DNA: TGTGCCAGCAGTTTATCTCCCCCGCGGACGAACATTCAGTACTTC
CDR3 protein: CASSLSPPRTNIQYF

D gene: NA
CDR3 length: 10
J gene: TRBJ1-1
V gene: TRBV28
clone size: many
CDR3 DNA: TGTGCCACCCAAAGGGGAGAAGCTTTCTTT
CDR3 protein: CATQRGEAFF

D gene: NA
CDR3 length: 12
J gene: TRBJ1-2
V gene: TRBV7-9
clone size: NA
CDR3 DNA: TGTGCCAGCAGCCCGGACGTGCCAGCATCTCTCTTC
CDR3 protein: CASSPDVPASLF

D gene: NA
CDR3 length: 16
J gene: TRBJ2-7
V gene: TRBV5-1
clone size: NA
CDR3 DNA: TGCGCCAGCAGCTTGGATGCCCCGGGACAATTCTACGAGCAGTACTTC
CDR3 protein: CASSLDAPGQFYEQYF

D gene: NA
CDR3 length: 12
J gene: TRBJ2-7
V gene: TRBV6-2/TRBV6-3
clone size: NA
CDR3 DNA: TGTGCCAGCAATCAACTATCCTACGAGCAGTACTTC
CDR3 protein: CASNQLSYEQYF

D gene: NA
CDR3 length: 14
J gene: TRBJ2-7
V gene: TRBV5-5
clone size: NA
CDR3 DNA: TGTGCCAGCAGCTGGACGGACAGCTCCTACGAGCAGTACTTC
CDR3 protein: CASSWTDSSYEQYF

D gene: NA
CDR3 length: 16
J gene: TRBJ2-3
V gene: TRBV5-1
clone size: few
CDR3 DNA: TGCGCCAGCAGGGCCGGTGGGGGGCGCGGCACAGATACGCAGTATTTT
CDR3 protein: CASRAGGGRGTDTQYF

D gene: NA
CDR3 length: 15
J gene: TRBJ2-6
V gene: TRBV4-2
clone size: many
CDR3 DNA: TGTGCCAGCAGCCAAGAGCTAGCTAGGGCCAACGTCCTGACTTTC
CDR3 protein: CASSQELARANVLTF

D gene: NA
CDR3 length: 13
J gene: TRBJ2-3
V gene: TRBV25-1
clone size: few
CDR3 DNA: TGTGCCAGCAGAGGGGGCGGGGTAGCAACGCAGTATTTT
CDR3 protein: CASRGGGVATQYF

D gene: TRBD2
CDR3 length: 16
J gene: TRBJ2-1
V gene: TRBV5-1
clone size: NA
CDR3 DNA: TGCGCCAGCAGCTTGGAGGCTAGCGGGGCCTACAATGAGCAGTTCTTC
CDR3 protein: CASSLEASGAYNEQFF

D gene: TRBD2
CDR3 length: 17
J gene: TRBJ2-1
V gene: TRBV5-1
clone size: many
CDR3 DNA: TGCGCCAGCAGCTTGGCTAGCGGGAGTTCTTCTTACAATGAGCAGTTCTTC
CDR3 protein: CASSLASGSSSYNEQFF

D gene: TRBD1
CDR3 length: 15
J gene: TRBJ1-5
V gene: TRBV7-2
clone size: many
CDR3 DNA: TGTGCCAGCAGCCGTAACGGGGGGGGACAGTCGCCCCAGCATTTT
CDR3 protein: CASSRNGGGQSPQHF

D gene: TRBD2
CDR3 length: 15
J gene: TRBJ2-3
V gene: TRBV5-1
clone size: few
CDR3 DNA: TGCGCCAGCAGCTTGGATCCCGGGGGGGCAGATACGCAGTATTTT
CDR3 protein: CASSLDPGGADTQYF

D gene: TRBD1
CDR3 length: 15
J gene: TRBJ1-5
V gene: TRBV7-2
clone size: many
CDR3 DNA: TGTGCCAGCAGCTTAAGGGGGCAGGCCAATCAGCCCCAGCATTTT
CDR3 protein: CASSLRGQANQPQHF